The next 23 T cell receptor beta chains were all read from a single sample in a study of response to subunit inactivated influenza vaccine. MiXCR was run by TCRdb on the RT-PCR reads, yielding one entry per CDR3 protein. The sample has about 500,000 distinct CDR3 sequences; about 17% are singletons. Sequencing was performed on CD4+ T cells sorted from PBMCs, taken less than 30 months after vaccination. All receptors derive from a man in his fifties or sixties who received an inactivated influenza vaccine.

The chain combines TRBV10-3 with TRBJ2-3; 8 bases match TRBD1. Per the germline V gene, CDR1 is ENHRY and CDR2 is SYGVKD. Losses at the gene ends were 3 bases for V and 4 bases for J; bases not matched to a gene: 3. The CDR3 totals 14 residues. The CDR3 nucleotides are TGTGCCATCAGTGATGCAGGGGGCCCAGATACGCAGTATTTT. It translates to CAISDAGGPDTQYF.

This sequence joins TRBV5-1 and TRBJ2-7; the match to TRBD2 covers 14 bases. This CDR3 is 15 amino acids long. Germline CDR1 and CDR2: SGHRS and YFSETQ. V was clipped by 4 bases and J by 1 base; unmatched bases: 1. The CDR3 here is CASSGTSGRSYEQYF. Written as DNA, the CDR3 is TGCGCCAGCAGCGGGACTAGCGGGAGATCCTACGAGCAGTACTTC.

This clonotype came up a few times. The chain couples TRBV6-2 or TRBV6-3 to TRBJ1-5, with unresolved D. The V gene lost 7 bases and the J gene lost 1 base, with 11 bases spanning the gap. CDR3 length: 14 residues. CDR1 MNHEY and CDR2 SVGEGT come from the germline V gene. The CDR3: CASIGGLSNQPQHF. DNA for the CDR3: TGTGCCAGCATCGGCGGACTAAGCAATCAGCCCCAGCATTTT.

The chain couples TRBV18 to TRBJ2-2; possibly TRBD1 or TRBD2 for D (5 bases each). Germline V CDR1 and CDR2: KGHSH, LQKENI. Trimming left V 2 bases short and J 1 base short, with 8 bases between. This CDR3 spans 15 amino acids. CDR3 residues: CASSPRDQNTGELFF. The DNA for the CDR3 is TGTGCCAGCTCACCAAGGGACCAGAACACCGGGGAGCTGTTTTTT.

The chain links TRBV3-1 to TRBJ2-7, with a weak D call TRBD1 (6 bases). This CDR3 comprises 14 residues. V lost 2 bases and J 6 bases, leaving 14 bases between the germline ends. Per the germline V gene, CDR1 is LGHDT and CDR2 is YNNKEL (reference sequence). The CDR3 spells CASSQWTVPSEQYF. The CDR3 DNA follows: TGTGCCAGCAGCCAATGGACAGTCCCCTCCGAGCAGTACTTC.

There are a few counts of this clonotype. The chain recombines TRBV5-1 with TRBJ2-1; D might be TRBD2 (7 bases). V was pared by 6 bases and J by 10 bases, with 23 bases between. The CDR3 covers 15 residues. Per the germline V gene, CDR1 is SGHRS and CDR2 is YFSETQ. For the CDR3, the DNA is TGCGCCAGCACACGTGGGAGGGGGGGTGTTGAGGAGCAGTTCTTC. Residues: CASTRGRGGVEEQFF.

This clonotype was seen a few times. The J gene is TRBJ2-7, the V gene TRBV7-2; D may be TRBD1 or TRBD2 (5 bases each). The germline V gene has CDR1 SGHTA and CDR2 FQGNSA. The CDR3 contains 16 residues. The V and J ends lost 3 bases and 0 bases respectively, with 15 bases between them. The CDR3 DNA reads as TGTGCCAGCAGCTTTACCGGGACGGCGAGCTCCTACGAGCAGTACTTC. This gives the protein CASSFTGTASSYEQYF.

This clonotype was detected a few times. The chain has TRBV28 and TRBJ1-4; TRBD1 matches 7 bases. The CDR3 covers 15 residues. The V and J ends lost 5 bases and 1 base, in that order; junction bases with no gene match: 4. Germline V CDR1 and CDR2: MDHEN, SYDVKM. For the CDR3, the DNA is TGTGCCAGCAGTACCGCAGGGGGAACTAATGAAAAACTGTTTTTT. Its translation: CASSTAGGTNEKLFF. Variable domain in full (rest from reference TRBV28 and TRBJ1-4): DVKVTQSSRYLVKRTGEKVFLECVQDMDHENMFWYRQDPGLGLRLIYFSYDVKMKEKGDIPEGYSVSREKKERFSLILESASTNQTSMYLCASSTAGGTNEKLFFGSGTQLSVL.

J is TRBJ2-4 and V is TRBV21-1; TRBD1 reflects the table's D call only, with no check against the DNA. TRBV21-1 is recorded as a pseudogene. The CDR3 contains 13 residues. CDR3 bases: TGTGCCAGCAACCGACTCCGGGGAGACATTCAGTACTTC. This sequence encodes CASNRLRGDIQYF.

V usage is TRBV20-1 and J usage is TRBJ1-5; possibly TRBD1 for D (5 bases). Germline CDR1 and CDR2: DFQATT and SNEGSKA (reference sequence). The CDR3 is 13 amino acids. Trimming pared 4 bases from V and 3 bases from J, leaving 10 bases between. The CDR3 sequence: CSATGTANQPQHF. CDR3 in DNA: TGCAGTGCTACCGGGACGGCCAATCAGCCCCAGCATTTT.

This clonotype was recorded a few times. The chain employs TRBV27 and TRBJ1-6; D ambiguous. CDR3 length equals 13 residues. Germline V CDR1 and CDR2: MNHEY, SMNVEV (reference sequence). V was trimmed by 7 bases and J by 7 bases, leaving 11 bases between them. DNA of the CDR3: TGTGCCAGCACCGGCTGGGAAAATTCACCCCTCCACTTT. This encodes CASTGWENSPLHF.

In its sample, this clonotype was seen a few times. The V and J genes are TRBV7-2 and TRBJ2-7; maybe TRBD2 (6 bases). The CDR3 spans 13 residues. With 5 bases removed from V and 2 bases from J, the gap between germline ends came to 10 bases. Per the germline V gene, CDR1 is SGHTA and CDR2 is FQGNSA. Here the CDR3 DNA reads TGTGCCAGCAGCACATCTAGCGCCTACGAGCAGTACTTC. It yields the protein CASSTSSAYEQYF.

The sample holds many counts of this clonotype. The rearrangement uses TRBV5-1 and TRBJ2-7; tentative D call: TRBD1 (6 bases). The V gene's germline CDR1 is SGHRS and CDR2 YFSETQ. The V gene lost 2 bases and the J gene lost 1 base, with 16 bases spanning the gap. CDR3 length: 16 residues. The CDR3 coding sequence is TGCGCCAGCAGCTTTAGAGCTACAGGGATATCCTACGAGCAGTACTTC. Its protein is CASSFRATGISYEQYF.

This chain connects TRBV10-3 to TRBJ2-2; no clear D. This CDR3 has 15 residues. V was cut by 3 bases and J by 3 bases, with 11 bases left in between. CDR1 ENHRY and CDR2 SYGVKD come from the germline V gene. CDR3 sequence reads: CAISDTIRDTGELFF. Written as DNA, the CDR3 is TGTGCCATCAGTGACACGATTCGGGACACCGGGGAGCTGTTTTTT.

The chain links TRBV20-1 to TRBJ2-3; D uncertain. V lost 3 bases to trimming and J lost 2 bases, with 9 bases between them. The CDR3 is 13 amino acids. Germline values: CDR1 DFQATT, CDR2 SNEGSKA (reference sequence). The CDR3 loop is CSASRVTTDTQYF. CDR3 nucleotides: TGCAGTGCTAGCCGCGTGACCACAGATACGCAGTATTTT.

This clonotype has only a few counts. The V call is TRBV14, the J call TRBJ2-7; TRBD1 agrees at 7 bases. The V segment lost 2 bases and the J segment 4 bases; nucleotides outside the gene matches: 5. Germline V gene lookup returns CDR1 SGHDN and CDR2 FVKESK. This CDR3 region has 14 residues. CDR3: CASSQLDRPYEQYF. Here the CDR3 DNA reads TGTGCCAGCAGCCAATTGGACAGGCCATACGAGCAGTACTTC.

This clonotype was seen a few times. The V gene is TRBV5-1, the J gene TRBJ2-6, with D unresolved. CDR3 length equals 16 residues. Germline V gene data show CDR1 as SGHRS and CDR2 as YFSETQ. V lost 1 base and J 1 base, leaving 9 bases between the germline ends. The CDR3 region is CASSLLVSSGANVLTF. CDR3 DNA: TGCGCCAGCAGCTTGTTGGTTAGTTCTGGGGCCAACGTCCTGACTTTC.

The chain has TRBV5-1 and TRBJ1-5, with D possibly being TRBD1 (6 bases). The CDR3 length is 16 residues. Germline assignment: CDR1 SGHRS and CDR2 YFSETQ. V dropped 2 bases and J dropped 4 bases, with 16 bases sitting between them. CDR3 sequence reads: CASSFPQGRENQPQHF. In DNA, the CDR3 is TGCGCCAGCAGCTTTCCCCAGGGGAGGGAGAATCAGCCCCAGCATTTT.

This clonotype was detected many times. This rearrangement joins TRBV12-3 or TRBV12-4 to TRBJ2-1; D gene ambiguous. This CDR3 is built from 12 residues. Between the trimmed V and J ends, which lost 7 bases and 9 bases, there was a span of 13 bases. This chain's CDR3 is CASTPRGSEQFF. The CDR3, as DNA: TGTGCCAGCACCCCCAGAGGCTCTGAGCAGTTCTTC.

This clonotype was detected a few times. This chain joins TRBV5-1 and TRBJ1-1; D remains ambiguous. Trimming took off 0 bases at V and 1 base at J, with 7 bases between the two ends. The V gene's germline CDR1 is SGHRS and CDR2 YFSETQ. CDR3 size: 14 residues. Written as DNA, the CDR3 is TGCGCCAGCAGCTTGGACATACCGAACACTGAAGCTTTCTTT. Amino acid sequence: CASSLDIPNTEAFF.

This clonotype occurred a few times. The chain links TRBV12-3 or TRBV12-4 to TRBJ1-6; no clear D. The CDR3 length is 14 residues. V was shortened by 2 bases and J by 7 bases, with 9 bases between the two germline ends. Here the CDR3 DNA reads TGTGCCAGCAGTTTATACCGCCAGAATTCACCCCTCCACTTT. As protein: CASSLYRQNSPLHF.

This clonotype has at least ten counts. The V and J genes are TRBV4-2 and TRBJ2-1; D may be TRBD2 (7 bases). Trimming took 1 base from V and 10 from J, leaving 23 bases between them. The CDR3 totals 17 residues. The germline V gene has CDR1 LGHNA and CDR2 YNFKEQ. In DNA, the CDR3 is TGTGCCAGCAGCCAAGGGGGGGCGGGAGACCTAATGGGAGAGCAGTTCTTC. It translates to CASSQGGAGDLMGEQFF.

V usage is TRBV3-1 and J usage is TRBJ2-4, with TRBD2 identical over 11 bases. V gave up 5 bases and J gave up 0 bases; unmatched junction bases: 12. CDR1 LGHDT and CDR2 YNNKEL come from the germline V gene (reference sequence). CDR3 size: 19 residues. CDR3: CASSLRRTSGRLAKNIQYF. CDR3 DNA sequence: TGTGCCAGCAGCTTACGAAGGACTAGCGGGCGGCTAGCCAAAAACATTCAGTACTTC.